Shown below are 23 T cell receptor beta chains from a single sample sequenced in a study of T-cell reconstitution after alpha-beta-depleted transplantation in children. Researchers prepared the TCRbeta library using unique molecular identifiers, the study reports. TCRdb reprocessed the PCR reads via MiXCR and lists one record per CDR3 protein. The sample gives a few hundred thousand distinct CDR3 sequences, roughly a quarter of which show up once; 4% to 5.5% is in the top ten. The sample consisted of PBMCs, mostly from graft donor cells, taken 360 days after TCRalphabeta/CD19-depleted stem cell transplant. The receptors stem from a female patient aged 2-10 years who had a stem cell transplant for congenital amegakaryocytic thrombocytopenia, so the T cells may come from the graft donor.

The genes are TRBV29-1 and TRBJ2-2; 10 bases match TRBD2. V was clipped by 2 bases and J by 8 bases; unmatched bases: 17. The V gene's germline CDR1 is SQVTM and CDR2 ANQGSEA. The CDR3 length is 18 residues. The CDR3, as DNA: TGCAGCGTTGAATCGGCCATCGCGGCTAGCGGGAGTGGTGGGGAGCTGTTTTTT. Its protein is CSVESAIAASGSGGELFF.

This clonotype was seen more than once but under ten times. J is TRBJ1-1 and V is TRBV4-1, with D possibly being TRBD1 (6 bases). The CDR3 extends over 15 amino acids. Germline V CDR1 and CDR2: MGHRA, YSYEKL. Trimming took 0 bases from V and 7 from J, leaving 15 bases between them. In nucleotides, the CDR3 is TGCGCCAGCAGCCAAGACTGGCAGGGGCTCGGTGAAGCTTTCTTT. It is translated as CASSQDWQGLGEAFF.

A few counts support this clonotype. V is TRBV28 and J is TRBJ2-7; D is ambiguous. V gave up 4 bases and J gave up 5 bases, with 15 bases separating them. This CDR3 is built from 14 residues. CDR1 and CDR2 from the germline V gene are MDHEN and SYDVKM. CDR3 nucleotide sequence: TGTGCCAGCAGTTGGGTATGGTCTGTCCACGAGCAGTACTTC. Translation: CASSWVWSVHEQYF.

The CDR3 sequence: CASSYPPTGTGELFF. CDR3 in DNA: TGTGCCAGCAGTTACCCACCGACAGGGACCGGGGAGCTGTTTTTT. The chain combines TRBV6-5 with TRBJ2-2; 7 bases match TRBD1. Germline loops: CDR1 MNHEY, CDR2 SVGAGI. V was clipped by 2 bases and J by 5 bases; unmatched bases: 5. The CDR3 consists of 15 residues.

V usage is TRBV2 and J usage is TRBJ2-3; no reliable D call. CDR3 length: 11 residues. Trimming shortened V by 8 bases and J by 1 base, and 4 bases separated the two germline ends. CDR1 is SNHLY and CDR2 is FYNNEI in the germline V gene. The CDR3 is CASFRTDTQYF. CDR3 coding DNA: TGTGCCAGCTTTCGCACAGATACGCAGTATTTT.

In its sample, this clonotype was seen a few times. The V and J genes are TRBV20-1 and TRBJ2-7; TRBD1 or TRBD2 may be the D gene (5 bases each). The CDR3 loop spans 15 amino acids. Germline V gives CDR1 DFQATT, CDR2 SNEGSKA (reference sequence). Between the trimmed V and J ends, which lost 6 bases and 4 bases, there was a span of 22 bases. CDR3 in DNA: TGCAGTGCCCTGATCCGAGGGACCCTCTCTTACGAGCAGTACTTC. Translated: CSALIRGTLSYEQYF.

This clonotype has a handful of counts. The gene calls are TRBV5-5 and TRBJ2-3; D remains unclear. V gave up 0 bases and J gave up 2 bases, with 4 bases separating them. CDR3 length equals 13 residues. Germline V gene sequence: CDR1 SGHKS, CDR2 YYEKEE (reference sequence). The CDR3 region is CASSLVFTDTQYF. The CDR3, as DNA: TGTGCCAGCAGCTTGGTGTTCACAGATACGCAGTATTTT. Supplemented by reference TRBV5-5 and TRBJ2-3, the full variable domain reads DAGVTQSPTHLIKTRGQQVTLRCSPISGHKSVSWYQQVLGQGPQFIFQYYEKEERGRGNFPDRFSARQFPNYSSELNVNALLLGDSALYLCASSLVFTDTQYFGPGTRLTVL.

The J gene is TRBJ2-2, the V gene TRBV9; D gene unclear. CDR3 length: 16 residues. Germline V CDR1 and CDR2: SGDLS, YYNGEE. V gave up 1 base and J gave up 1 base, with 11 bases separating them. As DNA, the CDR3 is TGTGCCAGCAGCGTATGGTCCAAGGGGAACACCGGGGAGCTGTTTTTT. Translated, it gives CASSVWSKGNTGELFF.

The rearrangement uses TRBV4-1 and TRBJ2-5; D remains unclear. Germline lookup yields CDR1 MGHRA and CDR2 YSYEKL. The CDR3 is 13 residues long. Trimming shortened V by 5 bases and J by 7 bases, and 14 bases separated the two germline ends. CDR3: CASSFSSVGTQYF. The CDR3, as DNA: TGCGCCAGCAGCTTCAGCAGTGTAGGGACCCAGTACTTC.

DNA of the CDR3: TGTGCCAGCAGCAGGTGGGGCAGATCCTACGAGCAGTACTTC. Protein: CASSRWGRSYEQYF. The chain employs TRBV5-4 and TRBJ2-7, with a weak D call TRBD1 (5 bases). Germline CDR1 and CDR2: SGHNT and YYREEE (reference sequence). The CDR3 spans 14 residues. V was pared by 4 bases and J by 1 base, with 12 bases between.

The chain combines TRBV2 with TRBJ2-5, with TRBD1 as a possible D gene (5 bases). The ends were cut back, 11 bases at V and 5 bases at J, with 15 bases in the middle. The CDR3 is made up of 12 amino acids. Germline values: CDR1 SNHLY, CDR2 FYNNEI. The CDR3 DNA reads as TGTGCCCGCGCGGTGGCAGGGGAGACCCAGTACTTC. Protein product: CARAVAGETQYF.

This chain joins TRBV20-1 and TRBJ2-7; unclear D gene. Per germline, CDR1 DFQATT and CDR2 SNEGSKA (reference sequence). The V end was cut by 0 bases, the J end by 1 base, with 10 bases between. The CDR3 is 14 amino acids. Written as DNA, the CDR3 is TGCAGTGCTAGAGATTCGGGCACTTCCTACGAGCAGTACTTC. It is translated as CSARDSGTSYEQYF.

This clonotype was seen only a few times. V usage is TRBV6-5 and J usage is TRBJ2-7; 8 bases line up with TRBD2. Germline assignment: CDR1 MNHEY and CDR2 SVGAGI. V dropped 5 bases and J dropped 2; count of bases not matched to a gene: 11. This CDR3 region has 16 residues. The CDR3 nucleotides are TGTGCCAGCAGTAACCTCCACGGGACTAGTCCCTACGAGCAGTACTTC. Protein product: CASSNLHGTSPYEQYF.

The CDR3 sequence is CAIRGQQGSDGYTF. Written as DNA, the CDR3 is TGTGCCATCAGAGGTCAACAGGGATCGGATGGCTACACCTTC. The chain links TRBV10-3 to TRBJ1-2; maybe TRBD1 (6 bases). This CDR3 contains 14 residues. In germline, CDR1 is ENHRY, CDR2 SYGVKD. Trimming left V 6 bases short and J 6 bases short, with 17 bases between.

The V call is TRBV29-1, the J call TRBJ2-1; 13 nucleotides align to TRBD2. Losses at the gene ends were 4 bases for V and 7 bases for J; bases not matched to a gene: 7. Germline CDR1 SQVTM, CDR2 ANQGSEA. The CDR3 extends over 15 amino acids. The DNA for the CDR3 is TGCAGCGTTGGACTAGCGGGGGGACTGAGGAATGAGCAGTTCTTC. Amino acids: CSVGLAGGLRNEQFF.

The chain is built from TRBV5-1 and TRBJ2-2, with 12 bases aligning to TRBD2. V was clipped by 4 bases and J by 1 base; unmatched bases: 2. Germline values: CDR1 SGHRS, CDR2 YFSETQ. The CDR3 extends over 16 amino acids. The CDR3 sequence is CASSKGLAGNTGELFF. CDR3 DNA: TGCGCCAGCAGCAAGGGACTAGCGGGGAACACCGGGGAGCTGTTTTTT.

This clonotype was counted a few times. The CDR3 DNA sequence: TGTGCTTTCAGACAGGGCAGTGAAAAACTGTTTTTT. Residues: CAFRQGSEKLFF. The rearrangement uses TRBV30 and TRBJ1-4; 7 bases align to TRBD1. This CDR3 has 12 residues. Germline V gene data show CDR1 as GTSNPN and CDR2 as SVGIG (reference sequence).

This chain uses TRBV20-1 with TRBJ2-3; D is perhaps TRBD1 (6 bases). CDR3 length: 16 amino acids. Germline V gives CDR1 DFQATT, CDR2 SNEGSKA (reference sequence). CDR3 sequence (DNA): TGCAGCGCCGCCGCCGGATCTAGGGGGAGCACAGATACGCAGTATTTT. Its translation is CSAAAGSRGSTDTQYF.

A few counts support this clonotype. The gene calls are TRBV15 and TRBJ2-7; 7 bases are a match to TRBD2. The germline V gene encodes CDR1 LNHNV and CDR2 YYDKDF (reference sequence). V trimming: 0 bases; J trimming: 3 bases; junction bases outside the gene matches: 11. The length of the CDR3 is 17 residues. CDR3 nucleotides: TGTGCCACCAGCAGAGATCCTGGACGGACGGGAGGCTACGAGCAGTACTTC. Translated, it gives CATSRDPGRTGGYEQYF.

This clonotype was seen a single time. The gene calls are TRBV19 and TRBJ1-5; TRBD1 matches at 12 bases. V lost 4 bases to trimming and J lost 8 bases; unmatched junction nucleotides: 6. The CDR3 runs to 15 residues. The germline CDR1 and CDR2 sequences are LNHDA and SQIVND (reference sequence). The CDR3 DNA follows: TGTGCCAGTAGTAAAGGGACAGGGGGCGGAGAGCCCCAGCATTTT. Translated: CASSKGTGGGEPQHF.

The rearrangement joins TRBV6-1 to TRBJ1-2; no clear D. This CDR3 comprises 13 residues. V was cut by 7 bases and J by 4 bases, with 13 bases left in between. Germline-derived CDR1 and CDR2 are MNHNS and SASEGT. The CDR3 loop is CASTRTPSYGYTF. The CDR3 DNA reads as TGTGCCAGCACCAGGACCCCTTCCTATGGCTACACCTTC.

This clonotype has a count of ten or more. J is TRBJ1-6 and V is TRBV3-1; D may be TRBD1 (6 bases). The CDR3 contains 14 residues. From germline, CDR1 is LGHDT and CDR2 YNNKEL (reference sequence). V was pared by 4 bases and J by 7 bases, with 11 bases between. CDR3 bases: TGTGCCAGCAGCCCCACAGGGCGGAATTCACCCCTCCACTTT. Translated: CASSPTGRNSPLHF.

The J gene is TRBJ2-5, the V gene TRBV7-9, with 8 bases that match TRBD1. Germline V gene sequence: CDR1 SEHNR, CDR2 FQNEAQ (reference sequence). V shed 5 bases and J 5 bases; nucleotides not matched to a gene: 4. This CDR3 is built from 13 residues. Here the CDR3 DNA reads TGTGCCAGCAGCCACAGGGGGTCGGAGACCCAGTACTTC. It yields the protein CASSHRGSETQYF.